The 17 T cell receptor beta chains below were found in one sample sequenced in a study of blood T cells in healthy people across ages. PCR was performed a second time for roughly 7 to 11 cycles using a sample-barcoded 5' primer and a J-beta primer mix. TCRdb analysed the 5' RACE reads with MiXCR anew, one entry per CDR3 protein. The sample carries 1.5 million to 1.8 million distinct CDR3 sequences, approximately 43% recorded once. The sequenced sample consisted of blood. The origin of the receptors is a young woman in good health.

The table lists this clonotype with a few counts. The chain is built from TRBV4-2 and TRBJ2-5; D might be TRBD1 or TRBD2, each matching 5 bases. Near its end, the DNA agrees better with TRBJ2-7, so the J call may be wrong. This CDR3 has 16 amino acids. Per germline, CDR1 LGHNA and CDR2 YNFKEQ. CDR3 in amino acids: CASSQDPQGVTGEQYF. The CDR3 DNA reads TGTGCCAGCAGCCAAGATCCTCAGGGAGTGACGGGCGAGCAGTACTTC.

The rearrangement joins TRBV28 to TRBJ2-1; 11 positions agree with TRBD2. This CDR3 region has 15 residues. Germline V gene sequence: CDR1 MDHEN, CDR2 SYDVKM. V trimming: 3 bases; J trimming: 12 bases; junction bases outside the gene matches: 10. The CDR3 loop is CASSFLAGGGDGQFF. The CDR3 bases are TGTGCCAGCAGTTTCCTAGCGGGAGGAGGAGATGGGCAGTTCTTC.

This chain uses TRBV7-9 with TRBJ1-4; D is uncertain. This CDR3 contains 12 residues. The V end was cut by 5 bases, the J end by 10 bases, with 11 bases between. CDR1 is SEHNR and CDR2 is FQNEAQ in the germline V gene (reference sequence). This CDR3 reads CASSPRFGKLFF. CDR3 in DNA: TGTGCCAGCAGCCCCCGGTTTGGAAAACTGTTTTTT.

This clonotype was seen just once. The chain combines TRBV18 with TRBJ1-5; D not certain. The germline gives CDR1 KGHSH, CDR2 LQKENI. The CDR3 is 14 residues long. The V gene lost 5 bases and the J gene lost 6 bases, with 14 bases spanning the gap. In DNA, the CDR3 is TGTGCCAGCTCATCGGACGGGGTCGGTCAGCCCCAGCATTTT. Encoded protein: CASSSDGVGQPQHF.

This clonotype was seen only a few times. The chain combines TRBV7-8 with TRBJ2-5; D uncertain. The V and J ends lost 9 bases and 2 bases respectively, with 10 bases between them. The CDR3 covers 12 residues. Germline values: CDR1 SGHVS, CDR2 FQNEAQ. In nucleotides, the CDR3 is TGTGCCAGTGTCGCCCATCAAGAGACCCAGTACTTC. This translates into CASVAHQETQYF.

The V and J genes are TRBV2 and TRBJ1-1; 7 bases align to TRBD1. Germline-derived CDR1 and CDR2 are SNHLY and FYNNEI. The CDR3 has 11 residues. Unmatched junction bases numbered 6, after V lost 6 bases and J lost 11 bases. CDR3 sequence reads: CASSKTGWAFF. CDR3 in DNA: TGTGCCAGCAGCAAGACAGGGTGGGCTTTCTTT.

Only a few counts were recorded for this clonotype. The chain recombines TRBV20-1 with TRBJ2-7; 9 bases fit TRBD2. This CDR3 comprises 13 residues. The germline gives CDR1 DFQATT, CDR2 SNEGSKA (reference sequence). V lost 5 bases, J lost 0 bases, and 2 bases stayed unmatched. The CDR3 sequence: CSAHSGSSYEQYF. In nucleotides, the CDR3 is TGCAGTGCTCATAGCGGGAGCTCCTACGAGCAGTACTTC.

A few counts support this clonotype. The chain employs TRBV4-1 and TRBJ2-7, with D possibly being TRBD2 (6 bases). TRBJ2-5 matches the DNA end more closely, so the J call is doubtful. Germline V gene lookup returns CDR1 MGHRA and CDR2 YSYEKL. The CDR3 is 17 residues long. CDR3 DNA sequence: TGCGCCAGCAGCCAAGGGGCCCTTCCGGGACTGTCGGAGACCCAGTACTTC. Its translation: CASSQGALPGLSETQYF.

In regard to this clonotype: A read error may produce the germline difference seen at one junction end. The chain joins TRBV20-1 to TRBJ2-7; 11 positions agree with TRBD2. The CDR3 consists of 14 residues. Per the germline V gene, CDR1 is DFQATT and CDR2 is SNEGSKA (reference sequence). CDR3 in DNA: TGCAGTGCAATTAGCGGGAGGGACTCCTGCGAGCAGTACTTC. The encoded protein is CSAISGRDSCEQYF.

This clonotype was recorded a few times. The V call is TRBV4-3, the J call TRBJ2-5; 13 bases fit TRBD2. The ends lost 0 bases at V and 1 base at J; junction bases unmatched: 2. Germline CDR1 and CDR2: LGHNA and YSLEER. The CDR3 is 17 residues long. The CDR3 protein is CASSQEGLAGVQETQYF. CDR3 nucleotide sequence: TGCGCCAGCAGCCAAGAAGGACTAGCGGGGGTCCAAGAGACCCAGTACTTC.

The V and J genes are TRBV24-1 and TRBJ2-2; the match to TRBD1 covers 10 bases. The J segment lost 5 bases and the V segment lost 4 bases, leaving 6 bases of the junction unmatched. Germline-derived CDR1 and CDR2 are KGHDR and SFDVKD. The CDR3 has 16 amino acids. DNA of the CDR3: TGTGCCACCAGTGACACCGGGACAGGGGATACCGGGGAGCTGTTTTTT. It translates to CATSDTGTGDTGELFF.

This clonotype occurred many times. The chain joins TRBV29-1 to TRBJ2-5; perhaps TRBD1 as D (6 bases). Per germline, CDR1 SQVTM and CDR2 ANQGSEA. V was clipped by 3 bases and J by 3 bases, with 8 bases between them. CDR3 length: 12 residues. The CDR3 coding sequence is TGCAGCGTTGAGGGACAAGAAGAGACCCAGTACTTC. It encodes CSVEGQEETQYF. The full variable domain, in which reference TRBV29-1 and TRBJ2-5 provide the parts outside the CDR3, is SAVISQKPSRDICQRGTSLTIQCQVDSQVTMMFWYRQQPGQSLTLIATANQGSEATYESGFVIDKFPISRPNLTFSTLTVSNMSPEDSSIYLCSVEGQEETQYFGPGTRLLVL.

The chain links TRBV20-1 to TRBJ2-7; 7 nucleotides line up with TRBD1. V dropped 6 bases and J dropped 1; count of bases not matched to a gene: 3. Per germline, CDR1 DFQATT and CDR2 SNEGSKA (reference sequence). The CDR3 covers 12 residues. The CDR3 nucleotides read TGCAGTGCGCCGGGACAGTCCTACGAGCAGTACTTC. This encodes CSAPGQSYEQYF.

This chain links TRBV13 with TRBJ2-5; TRBD2 might be the D (5 bases). Germline V gene lookup returns CDR1 PRHDT and CDR2 FYEKMQ (reference sequence). The V and J ends lost 4 bases and 3 bases respectively, with 12 bases between them. The CDR3 covers 14 residues. The CDR3 here is CASSSSGNEETQYF. The CDR3 DNA sequence: TGTGCCAGCAGCTCCAGCGGAAACGAAGAGACCCAGTACTTC.

The chain links TRBV6-2 or TRBV6-3 to TRBJ1-5, with D hard to call. Germline V lookup: CDR1 MNHEY, CDR2 SVGEGT. The CDR3 sequence is 14 residues long. Trimming took off 2 bases at V and 6 bases at J, with 11 bases between the two ends. In nucleotides, the CDR3 is TGTGCCAGCAGTTACAGCCAGCGGACTCAGCCCCAGCATTTT. It codes for CASSYSQRTQPQHF.

The chain's CDR3 is CGTQGIYNEQYF. The CDR3 DNA sequence: TGTGGCACACAGGGGATCTACAATGAGCAGTACTTC. This rearrangement joins TRBV10-3 to TRBJ2-1; 7 nucleotides line up with TRBD1. The tail of the sequence fits TRBJ2-7 better, so the J call may be wrong. CDR1 is ENHRY and CDR2 is SYGVKD in the germline V gene. This CDR3 has 12 residues.

This sequence joins TRBV25-1 and TRBJ2-3, with TRBD2 identical over 14 bases. Unmatched junction bases numbered 4, after V lost 5 bases and J lost 3 bases. The germline CDR1 and CDR2 sequences are MGHDK and SYGVNS. CDR3 length: 16 amino acids. CDR3 protein: CASSKRTSGGTDTQYF. The CDR3 bases are TGTGCCAGCAGTAAACGGACTAGCGGGGGGACAGATACGCAGTATTTT.